These 32 T cell receptor beta chains originate from one sample sequenced in a study of T-cell reconstitution after alpha-beta-depleted transplantation in children. TCRbeta library preparation incorporated unique molecular identifiers. TCRdb independently ran MiXCR on the PCR reads; one entry per CDR3 protein. The sample carries about 600,000 distinct CDR3 sequences, roughly 10% recorded once. Sequencing used PBMCs from the stem cell graft donor, obtained from the stem cell graft. These TCRs come from a human donor who donated a stem cell graft to a child with acute myeloid leukemia.

This chain joins TRBV30 and TRBJ1-2; no firm D call. The length of the CDR3 is 12 residues. The V end lost 0 bases, the J end lost 5 bases, and 7 bases lay between the germline ends. The germline CDR1 and CDR2 sequences are GTSNPN and SVGIG (reference sequence). CDR3 amino acids: CAWSVHPYGYTF. In DNA, the CDR3 is TGTGCCTGGAGTGTACACCCTTATGGCTACACCTTC.

This clonotype was detected a few times. The gene calls are TRBV30 and TRBJ2-5; 9 bases align to TRBD2. This CDR3 contains 13 residues. CDR1 is GTSNPN and CDR2 is SVGIG in the germline V gene (reference sequence). V was clipped by 5 bases and J by 9 bases; unmatched bases: 10. Here the CDR3 DNA reads TGTGCCTGGGCTCTAGCGGGGTATGGGGCCCAGTACTTC. Translated: CAWALAGYGAQYF.

Concerning this clonotype: It may be a read error: a sequence one base away is much more abundant. The chain carries TRBV28 and TRBJ2-7; 7 bases line up with TRBD1. CDR1 and CDR2 from the germline V gene are MDHEN and SYDVKM. The CDR3 sequence is 14 residues long. Trimming at V came to 10 bases and at J to 6 bases, leaving 15 bases not matched to a gene. In DNA, the CDR3 is TGTGCCATCAGAAAGGCTGACAGGGTGGGCGAGCAGTACTTC. This sequence encodes CAIRKADRVGEQYF.

This clonotype was observed at least ten times. This chain joins TRBV14 and TRBJ1-5; no definite D call. The CDR3 covers 11 residues. V was clipped by 2 bases and J by 4 bases, with 0 bases between them. Germline-derived CDR1 and CDR2 are SGHDN and FVKESK. Written as DNA, the CDR3 is TGTGCCAGCAGCCAAAATCAGCCCCAGCATTTT. This encodes CASSQNQPQHF.

This clonotype turned up a few times. V usage is TRBV7-2 and J usage is TRBJ2-3; 12 positions match TRBD2. The CDR3 runs 15 residues. Trimming at V came to 2 bases and at J to 9 bases, leaving 6 bases not matched to a gene. Germline V CDR1 and CDR2: SGHTA, FQGNSA. The CDR3 here is CASSLIPSGRGTQYF. The CDR3, as DNA: TGTGCCAGCAGCTTAATTCCTAGCGGGAGGGGGACGCAGTATTTT.

This clonotype was counted only a few times. The rearrangement links TRBV9 to TRBJ2-2, with TRBD2 matching over 14 bases. Germline loops: CDR1 SGDLS, CDR2 YYNGEE. V shed 1 base and J 5 bases; nucleotides not matched to a gene: 7. This CDR3 spans 18 amino acids. CDR3 DNA sequence: TGTGCCAGCAGCGTAACAGGACTAGCGGGAGGTGGGACCGGGGAGCTGTTTTTT. It specifies CASSVTGLAGGGTGELFF.

This clonotype was observed a few times. The chain links TRBV12-5 to TRBJ1-2, with 9 bases lining up with TRBD1. The CDR3 has 15 amino acids. Trimming took 3 bases from V and 6 from J; bases not matched to a gene: 8. CDR1 and CDR2 from the germline V gene are LGHNT and FRNRAP. The CDR3 DNA reads as TGTGCTAGTGGTTTCTCCGGACAGGGGACCGATGGCTACACCTTC. Translating it yields CASGFSGQGTDGYTF.

CDR3: CASSRGTLAGVYEQYF. As DNA, the CDR3 is TGTGCCAGCAGCCGGGGGACCTTAGCGGGGGTCTACGAGCAGTACTTC. The chain is built from TRBV6-1 and TRBJ2-7, with 9 bases identical to TRBD2. Germline values: CDR1 MNHNS, CDR2 SASEGT. The CDR3 sequence is 16 residues long. V dropped 6 bases and J dropped 3; count of bases not matched to a gene: 12.

This chain joins TRBV30 and TRBJ2-1; TRBD2 aligns across 10 bases. Trimming took 6 bases from V and 2 from J; bases not matched to a gene: 7. Germline values: CDR1 GTSNPN, CDR2 SVGIG (reference sequence). The CDR3 contains 15 residues. In nucleotides, the CDR3 is TGTGCCTGTCTCCCTCTAGCGGGAGCCTACAATGAGCAGTTCTTC. Protein: CACLPLAGAYNEQFF.

This chain connects TRBV20-1 to TRBJ2-7; a weak D match, TRBD2 (5 bases). The CDR3 runs to 14 residues. The V gene's germline CDR1 is DFQATT and CDR2 SNEGSKA (reference sequence). Trimming left V 5 bases short and J 1 base short, with 15 bases between. CDR3 sequence (DNA): TGCAGTGCTGTCGGACCCCGAGGGTCCTACGAGCAGTACTTC. Its protein product is CSAVGPRGSYEQYF.

The V call is TRBV29-1, the J call TRBJ2-7, with TRBD2 identical over 9 bases. Losses at the gene ends were 4 bases for V and 3 bases for J; bases not matched to a gene: 16. The CDR3 runs to 17 residues. CDR1 and CDR2 from the germline V gene are SQVTM and ANQGSEA. CDR3 DNA: TGCAGCGTTGGAAGTCTAGCGGCGGGAGGGTCGAGCTACGAGCAGTACTTC. Translated, it gives CSVGSLAAGGSSYEQYF.

In its sample, this clonotype was seen a few times. V gene TRBV12-3 or TRBV12-4 combines with J gene TRBJ1-5; no clear D. V lost 9 bases, J lost 3 bases, and 12 bases lay in between. CDR3 length: 13 residues. CDR3 DNA sequence: TGTGCCAGTGGGCGGGTCGCCAATCAGCCCCAGCATTTT. Its translation: CASGRVANQPQHF.

The chain uses TRBV20-1 and TRBJ1-3; 8 bases line up with TRBD1. CDR1 is DFQATT, CDR2 SNEGSKA, per germline (reference sequence). Trimming cost V 3 bases and J 3 bases; bases outside gene matches: 4. The CDR3 extends over 14 amino acids. CDR3 protein: CSASQGADGNTIYF. The CDR3, as DNA: TGCAGTGCTAGCCAGGGGGCGGATGGAAACACCATATATTTT.

The chain carries TRBV20-1 and TRBJ2-5; D is ambiguous. Germline-derived CDR1 and CDR2 are DFQATT and SNEGSKA (reference sequence). V dropped 0 bases and J dropped 4 bases, with 6 bases sitting between them. This CDR3 has 12 amino acids. The CDR3 DNA is TGCAGTGCTAGAGATCAGGCAGAGACCCAGTACTTC. Amino acid sequence: CSARDQAETQYF.

This clonotype was observed a few times. Here the CDR3 omits its conserved ending phenylalanine or tryptophan, so a read error is the likely source. The limits of the CDR3 on the DNA are not certain, so only TCRdb's listed CDR3 is given. The chain has TRBV20-1 and TRBJ1-2; the table assigns TRBD1, which was not confirmed against the DNA. The CDR3 has 13 residues if both end residues are counted. Germline CDR1 DFQATT, CDR2 SNEGSKA (reference sequence). CDR3 protein: CSVPLPGQWGSPL.

This clonotype was counted only a few times. The chain links TRBV29-1 to TRBJ2-1; D remains unclear. V lost 3 bases and J 4 bases, leaving 10 bases between the germline ends. Germline values: CDR1 SQVTM, CDR2 ANQGSEA. This CDR3 has 13 residues. The chain's CDR3 is CSVDLLGYNEQFF. In DNA, the CDR3 is TGCAGCGTTGATTTGTTGGGGTACAATGAGCAGTTCTTC.

This clonotype showed up many times. The genes are TRBV30 and TRBJ2-3; D gene unclear. Germline values: CDR1 GTSNPN, CDR2 SVGIG (reference sequence). The V end was cut by 3 bases, the J end by 2 bases, with 3 bases between. The CDR3 sequence is 11 residues long. The CDR3 DNA is TGTGCCTGGAGCCACACAGATACGCAGTATTTT. It codes for CAWSHTDTQYF.

The sample holds a few counts of this clonotype. The J gene is TRBJ1-2, the V gene TRBV9; 8 nucleotides agree with TRBD1. The germline V gene encodes CDR1 SGDLS and CDR2 YYNGEE. V was pared by 1 base and J by 4 bases, with 6 bases of the junction left unmatched. The CDR3 extends over 15 amino acids. The CDR3 DNA reads TGTGCCAGCAGCGTACGGACAGGGCAGTCCTATGGCTACACCTTC. Protein sequence: CASSVRTGQSYGYTF.

This clonotype appeared a few times. This chain uses TRBV12-3 or TRBV12-4 with TRBJ1-6, with TRBD1 as a possible D gene (5 bases). The CDR3 runs 15 residues. Deletions cut 6 bases from V and 6 bases from J, with 15 bases between. CDR3 in DNA: TGTGCCAGCAGCCCTTCCCAGGGAGGTAATTCACCCCTCCACTTT. It is translated as CASSPSQGGNSPLHF.

This clonotype was observed many times. The rearrangement links TRBV6-5 to TRBJ2-1, with 12 positions matching TRBD2. CDR1 is MNHEY and CDR2 is SVGAGI in the germline V gene. The CDR3 sequence is 14 residues long. V lost 4 bases and J lost 8; bases outside the gene matches: 3. The CDR3 region has the DNA TGTGCCAGCAGTTCCGGGACTAGCGGGTATGAGCAGTTCTTC. Its translation: CASSSGTSGYEQFF.

This clonotype came up a few times. The chain couples TRBV6-1 to TRBJ2-2; a possible D gene is TRBD2 (5 bases). The V end lost 1 base, the J end lost 6 bases, and 12 bases lay between the germline ends. Germline V gene sequence: CDR1 MNHNS, CDR2 SASEGT. This CDR3 contains 15 residues. CDR3 residues: CASSEGSLGAGELFF. The CDR3 nucleotides are TGTGCCAGCAGTGAAGGGTCCCTCGGGGCCGGGGAGCTGTTTTTT.

The chain links TRBV12-3 or TRBV12-4 to TRBJ1-3; D gene uncertain. With 6 bases removed from V and 3 bases from J, the gap between germline ends came to 6 bases. The CDR3 loop spans 12 amino acids. CDR3 sequence: CASSDFGNTIYF. The CDR3 DNA reads TGTGCCAGCAGCGACTTTGGAAACACCATATATTTT.

This chain links TRBV29-1 with TRBJ2-7, with TRBD1 as a possible D gene (6 bases). The germline V gene encodes CDR1 SQVTM and CDR2 ANQGSEA. Trimming shortened V by 4 bases and J by 2 bases, and 12 bases separated the two germline ends. The CDR3 length is 13 residues. CDR3 bases: TGCAGCGTTGTACCGCAGGGGACCTACGAGCAGTACTTC. Translated: CSVVPQGTYEQYF.

In this sample, this clonotype turned up a few times. The chain has TRBV5-1 and TRBJ1-4; 8 bases fit TRBD1. Germline assignment: CDR1 SGHRS and CDR2 YFSETQ. V shed 4 bases, J shed 3 bases, and the junction held 5 bases outside the gene matches. The CDR3 has 15 amino acids. CDR3 amino acids: CASSPGQGPNEKLFF. The CDR3 nucleotides are TGCGCCAGCAGCCCAGGACAGGGTCCTAATGAAAAACTGTTTTTT.

This clonotype occurred a few times. The chain uses TRBV6-1 and TRBJ1-5, with 9 bases lining up with TRBD1. CDR3 length equals 15 residues. The germline gives CDR1 MNHNS, CDR2 SASEGT. J was trimmed by 3 bases and V by 7 bases; bases with no gene match: 7. Written as DNA, the CDR3 is TGTGCCAGCAATCCGACAGGGGGGTTCAATCAGCCCCAGCATTTT. This codes for CASNPTGGFNQPQHF.

This clonotype was picked up many times. The genes are TRBV12-5 and TRBJ2-5; TRBD2 aligns across 7 bases. Germline V lookup: CDR1 LGHNT, CDR2 FRNRAP. The ends lost 1 base at V and 5 bases at J; junction bases unmatched: 4. The CDR3 is made up of 14 amino acids. CDR3 bases: TGTGCTAGTGGTTTGGGGCCCGGGGGGGAGACCCAGTACTTC. Protein product: CASGLGPGGETQYF.

The sample holds a few counts of this clonotype. V gene TRBV7-9 combines with J gene TRBJ1-4, with a weak D call TRBD1 (6 bases). In germline, CDR1 is SEHNR, CDR2 FQNEAQ (reference sequence). V shed 2 bases and J shed 11 bases, with 21 bases lying between them. The CDR3 has 16 amino acids. CDR3 in DNA: TGTGCCAGCAGCTTACTCCTGACAGGTTCAATTGGGAAACTGTTTTTT. This encodes CASSLLLTGSIGKLFF.

This clonotype was found many times. This chain connects TRBV19 to TRBJ2-1, with TRBD2 matching 7 bases. The CDR3 runs to 12 residues. V dropped 7 bases and J dropped 6; count of bases not matched to a gene: 3. Germline V gene data show CDR1 as LNHDA and CDR2 as SQIVND (reference sequence). Here the CDR3 DNA reads TGTGCCAGTAAGTCTAGCGGCAATGAGCAGTTCTTC. This codes for CASKSSGNEQFF.

Only a few counts were recorded for this clonotype. The chain joins TRBV5-1 to TRBJ2-3, with TRBD1 matching 8 bases. Trimming removed 0 bases from V and 2 bases from J; junction bases left unmatched: 2. This CDR3 spans 15 amino acids. Per the germline V gene, CDR1 is SGHRS and CDR2 is YFSETQ. CDR3 DNA sequence: TGCGCCAGCAGCTTGGACAGGGGGACCACAGATACGCAGTATTTT. Translation gives CASSLDRGTTDTQYF.

This clonotype occurred a few times. The V call is TRBV7-3, the J call TRBJ2-3; D remains unclear. Looked up from germline, CDR1 is SGHTA and CDR2 is FQGTGA. The ends were cut back, 0 bases at V and 3 bases at J, with 10 bases in the middle. The CDR3 is 15 amino acids. For the CDR3, the DNA is TGTGCCAGCAGCTTAACCCCCCTAGTTACAGATACGCAGTATTTT. It codes for CASSLTPLVTDTQYF.

The chain carries TRBV20-1 and TRBJ2-5; D gene uncertain. V lost 5 bases to trimming and J lost 1 base, with 11 bases between them. CDR1 and CDR2 from the germline V gene are DFQATT and SNEGSKA (reference sequence). This CDR3 comprises 13 residues. The CDR3 region is CSADLMVQETQYF. CDR3 bases: TGCAGTGCTGACCTGATGGTCCAAGAGACCCAGTACTTC.

In its sample, this clonotype was seen many times. This chain joins TRBV14 and TRBJ2-1, with a possible D match to TRBD2 (6 bases). This CDR3 has 15 residues. V gave up 3 bases and J gave up 10 bases, with 19 bases separating them. CDR1 and CDR2 (germline): SGHDN, FVKESK. The CDR3 loop reads CASSQGVRLVDEQFF. The CDR3 DNA is TGTGCCAGCAGCCAGGGTGTTAGACTAGTCGACGAGCAGTTCTTC.